The source of this TCR beta chain is a study of blood T cells in healthy people across ages. The second PCR ran about 6 to 12 cycles with a sample-barcoded 5' primer and J-beta primers. Each cDNA molecule, via a template-switch adaptor with 12 random nucleotides, was tagged. A minimum of 2.5 million CDR3-containing paired-end reads was obtained for each sample. TCRdb called the 5' RACE reads again in MiXCR, with one record for every CDR3 protein. This sample has 380,000 or so distinct CDR3 sequences, with roughly half found just once. Whole-study results and caveats: Age showed a roughly linear inverse relationship with TCR beta diversity per million T cells.

Comments on this clonotype: Its specificity is unknown.

V was trimmed by 1 base and J by 1 base, leaving 11 bases between them. The germline CDR1 and CDR2 sequences are SGHVS and FNYEAQ. The CDR3 length is 16 residues. Sequencing input: blood. This TCR came from a man aged 60 to 75 in good health. This chain uses TRBV7-6 with TRBJ1-5; D remains unclear. In DNA, the CDR3 is TGTGCCAGCAGCTTAGGGGCGGGTCTAAGCAATCAGCCCCAGCATTTT. Translation gives CASSLGAGLSNQPQHF.